One TCR beta chain is described in this entry. The antigen is unknown. A much larger clone differs by one base, so this may be a read error. These data originate in a study of T cells in Graves' hyperthyroidism and ophthalmopathy. Study-wide results and limits: The model identified upcoming ophthalmopathy a median approximately 6.5 months ahead of onset.

The source material, RNA transcripts, was used to amplify TCR beta CDR3 regions. Primed by the HTBI set, a first-round RT-PCR was run on the TCR CDR3. TCRdb re-derived calls from the multiplex PCR reads in MiXCR, one entry per CDR3 protein. The sample has fewer than 550,000 distinct CDR3 sequences, approximately 25% seen once; the top ten hold about 10%. The sequence derives from a woman in her 30s with Graves' ophthalmopathy. Specimen: blood.

The CDR3 protein is CATGVATNTGELCF. The DNA for the CDR3 is TGTGCCACCGGGGTGGCTACGAACACCGGGGAGCTGTGTTTT. J is TRBJ2-2 and V is TRBV24-1; D is perhaps TRBD2 (5 bases). The CDR3 consists of 14 residues. Germline CDR1 and CDR2: KGHDR and SFDVKD.